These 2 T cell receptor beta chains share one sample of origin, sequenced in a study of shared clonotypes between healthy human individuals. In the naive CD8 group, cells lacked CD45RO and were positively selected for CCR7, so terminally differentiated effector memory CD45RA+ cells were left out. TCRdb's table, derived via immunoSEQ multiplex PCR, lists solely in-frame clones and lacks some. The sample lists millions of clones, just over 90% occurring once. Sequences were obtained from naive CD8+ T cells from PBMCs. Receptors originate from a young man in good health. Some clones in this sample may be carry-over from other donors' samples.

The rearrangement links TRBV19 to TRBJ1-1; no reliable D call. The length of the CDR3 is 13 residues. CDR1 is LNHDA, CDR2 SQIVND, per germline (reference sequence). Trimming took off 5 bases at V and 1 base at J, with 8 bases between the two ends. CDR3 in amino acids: CASSETQNTEAFF. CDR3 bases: TGTGCCAGTAGTGAGACACAGAACACTGAAGCTTTCTTT.

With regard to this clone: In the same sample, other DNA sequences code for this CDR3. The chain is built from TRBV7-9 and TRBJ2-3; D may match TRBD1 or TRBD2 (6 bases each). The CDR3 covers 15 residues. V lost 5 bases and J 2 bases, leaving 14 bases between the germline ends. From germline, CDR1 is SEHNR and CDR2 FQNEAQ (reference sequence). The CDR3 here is CASSPPRGATDTQYF. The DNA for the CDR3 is TGTGCCAGCAGCCCGCCAAGGGGGGCCACAGATACGCAGTATTTT.